These T cell receptor beta chains were read from a single sample in a study of a mutant IDH1 vaccine in newly diagnosed glioma. These receptors are not linked to any known antigen. Profiled with immunoSEQ multiplex PCR; TCRdb holds only in-frame clones, not every one. The data hold tens of thousands of clones, with over 60% observed a single time. Here the sequenced sample was PBMCs, taken from a glioma patient whose treatment included an IDH1 peptide vaccine. These receptors were obtained from a man aged 35 to 55 with glioma. Each CDR3 is given with its conserved first and last residue. The D gene is left open where the match is weak. Clone size is not always given. Where it is, it says once, few, many or a class for expanded clones.

CDR3 protein: CASSLVSGDTEAFF
CDR3 DNA: TGTGCCAGCAGCTTAGTCTCGGGGGACACTGAAGCTTTCTTT
V gene: TRBV7-9
D gene: NA
J gene: TRBJ1-1
clone size: NA

CDR3 protein: CASKTDRVGTEAFF
CDR3 DNA: TGTGCCAGCAAGACTGACAGGGTCGGAACTGAAGCTTTCTTT
V gene: TRBV6-6
D gene: TRBD1
J gene: TRBJ1-1
clone size: few

CDR3 protein: CASRGTGNSNQPQHF
CDR3 DNA: TGTGCCAGCAGGGGGACAGGGAATAGCAATCAGCCCCAGCATTTT
V gene: TRBV2
D gene: TRBD1
J gene: TRBJ1-5
clone size: NA

CDR3 protein: CASSFQGSYEQYF
CDR3 DNA: TGTGCCAGCAGCTTCCAGGGGTCCTACGAGCAGTACTTC
V gene: TRBV7-9
D gene: NA
J gene: TRBJ2-7
clone size: NA

CDR3 protein: CASSDKGQGSDTQYF
CDR3 DNA: TGTGCCAGCAGTGACAAAGGACAGGGGTCAGATACGCAGTATTTT
V gene: TRBV6-4
D gene: TRBD1
J gene: TRBJ2-3
clone size: NA

CDR3 protein: CASSGGSGNEQFF
CDR3 DNA: TGTGCCAGCAGTGGCGGGAGCGGCAATGAGCAGTTCTTC
V gene: TRBV9
D gene: TRBD2
J gene: TRBJ2-1
clone size: NA

CDR3 protein: CASSLGTGGSEQFF
CDR3 DNA: TGTGCCAGCAGTTTAGGGACAGGGGGTAGTGAGCAGTTCTTC
V gene: TRBV28
D gene: TRBD1
J gene: TRBJ2-1
clone size: few

CDR3 protein: CSVGDRGTGGYTF
CDR3 DNA: TGCAGCGTTGGGGACAGGGGGACGGGTGGCTACACCTTC
V gene: TRBV29-1
D gene: TRBD1
J gene: TRBJ1-2
clone size: few

CDR3 protein: CASSLGQGQETQYF
CDR3 DNA: TGTGCCAGCAGTTTGGGCCAAGGCCAAGAGACCCAGTACTTC
V gene: TRBV6-5
D gene: NA
J gene: TRBJ2-5
clone size: NA

CDR3 protein: CASSLVNPGAEEGYTF
CDR3 DNA: TGTGCCAGCAGCTTAGTAAATCCAGGGGCCGAGGAAGGCTACACCTTC
V gene: TRBV7-8
D gene: NA
J gene: TRBJ1-2
clone size: NA

CDR3 protein: CASSHQRNTGELFF
CDR3 DNA: TGTGCCAGCAGCCACCAGAGGAACACCGGGGAGCTGTTTTTT
V gene: TRBV6-5
D gene: NA
J gene: TRBJ2-2
clone size: NA